These 13 T cell receptor beta chains originate from one sample sequenced in a study of T cell clones after liver transplantation. Measured with immunoSEQ multiplex PCR; TCRdb has only the in-frame clones, and not every one. Of approximately 51,000 clones listed, roughly nine tenths are singletons. The starting material was CD8+ T cells from blood, obtained 12 months after liver transplant. The receptors shown here come from a human patient who received a liver transplant. Some T cells may be transferred from the graft donor.

The V and J genes are TRBV30 and TRBJ2-7; TRBD2 matches at 7 bases. Germline V gives CDR1 GTSNPN, CDR2 SVGIG (reference sequence). Losses at the gene ends were 3 bases for V and 3 bases for J; bases not matched to a gene: 2. The CDR3 length is 12 residues. The CDR3 region is CAWRGGYYEQYF. The DNA of the CDR3 is TGTGCCTGGAGGGGGGGGTACTACGAGCAGTACTTC.

V is TRBV7-3 and J is TRBJ2-5; 8 bases align to TRBD2. Germline values: CDR1 SGHTA, CDR2 FQGTGA. J was trimmed by 5 bases and V by 1 base; bases with no gene match: 6. The CDR3 contains 15 residues. For the CDR3, the DNA is TGTGCCAGCAGCTTAAGAGCGGGAGACTTGGAGACCCAGTACTTC. This codes for CASSLRAGDLETQYF.

The chain couples TRBV5-4 to TRBJ2-2; 13 bases match TRBD2. Germline V CDR1 and CDR2: SGHNT, YYREEE (reference sequence). The J segment lost 5 bases and the V segment lost 2 bases, leaving 3 bases of the junction unmatched. This CDR3 has 16 amino acids. The CDR3 loop is CASSLGLAGVTGELFF. The CDR3 DNA reads as TGTGCCAGCAGCTTAGGACTAGCGGGAGTAACCGGGGAGCTGTTTTTT.

This clone was found once. The chain has TRBV28 and TRBJ2-1; a weak D match, TRBD1 (6 bases). The germline gives CDR1 MDHEN, CDR2 SYDVKM. The germline V and J ends were trimmed by 3 bases and 0 bases, with 9 bases remaining between them. This CDR3 comprises 15 residues. CDR3 sequence (DNA): TGTGCCAGCAGTTTTACAGGGAGCTCCTACAATGAGCAGTTCTTC. It specifies CASSFTGSSYNEQFF.

This clone turned up a few times. V is TRBV7-2 and J is TRBJ2-5; 14 bases line up with TRBD2. The trim removed 5 bases at V and 2 bases at J, leaving 10 bases unmatched. Germline V gene sequence: CDR1 SGHTA, CDR2 FQGNSA. The CDR3 sequence is 18 residues long. CDR3 protein: CASSPHGGLAGDQETQYF. For the CDR3, the DNA is TGTGCCAGCAGCCCCCACGGGGGACTAGCGGGAGATCAAGAGACCCAGTACTTC.

The chain couples TRBV19 to TRBJ2-7, with TRBD1 matching over 11 bases. The germline V gene encodes CDR1 LNHDA and CDR2 SQIVND (reference sequence). The CDR3 has 15 residues. The trim removed 5 bases at V and 3 bases at J, leaving 6 bases unmatched. The CDR3 DNA reads as TGTGCCAGTAGTCTGGGACAGGGGGTAAGCTACGAGCAGTACTTC. This sequence encodes CASSLGQGVSYEQYF.

The chain uses TRBV4-1 and TRBJ2-7; D remains ambiguous. In germline, CDR1 is MGHRA, CDR2 YSYEKL. Trimming removed 6 bases from V and 0 bases from J, with 15 bases in between. CDR3 length: 15 residues. The DNA for the CDR3 is TGCGCCAGCAGTCCTCCGGGTTCCGGCTCCTACGAGCAGTACTTC. Translated, it gives CASSPPGSGSYEQYF.

The chain is built from TRBV19 and TRBJ1-2, with 10 bases fitting TRBD1. The ends lost 6 bases at V and 4 bases at J; junction bases unmatched: 5. Germline CDR1 reads LNHDA; CDR2 reads SQIVND (reference sequence). This CDR3 comprises 14 residues. CDR3 bases: TGTGCCAGTAGCATGGGGACAGGGGCCTATGGCTACACCTTC. It codes for CASSMGTGAYGYTF.

This rearrangement joins TRBV7-9 to TRBJ1-2, with D unresolved. V shed 6 bases and J shed 7 bases, with 9 bases lying between them. The germline V gene encodes CDR1 SEHNR and CDR2 FQNEAQ (reference sequence). There are 11 residues in the CDR3. The CDR3 protein is CASREGAGYTF. As DNA, the CDR3 is TGTGCCAGCAGGGAGGGAGCTGGCTACACCTTC.

This clone was picked up a small number of times. The chain is built from TRBV19 and TRBJ1-5, with 9 bases identical to TRBD1. V lost 7 bases, J lost 2 bases, and 6 bases stayed unmatched. The CDR3 covers 15 residues. The germline gives CDR1 LNHDA, CDR2 SQIVND (reference sequence). The CDR3 region is CASTGGQGGNQPQHF. The CDR3 region has the DNA TGTGCCAGTACCGGGGGACAGGGTGGCAATCAGCCCCAGCATTTT.

The V and J genes are TRBV6-5 and TRBJ2-7; D remains ambiguous. CDR1 MNHEY and CDR2 SVGAGI come from the germline V gene. Trimming left V 5 bases short and J 0 bases short, with 5 bases between. The CDR3 has 12 amino acids. The DNA of the CDR3 is TGTGCCAGCAGTGCCGACTCCTACGAGCAGTACTTC. It specifies CASSADSYEQYF.

J is TRBJ2-3 and V is TRBV9; 11 bases are shared with TRBD2. Unmatched junction bases numbered 3, after V lost 0 bases and J lost 0 bases. Germline V gene data show CDR1 as SGDLS and CDR2 as YYNGEE. There are 17 residues in the CDR3. Here the CDR3 DNA reads TGTGCCAGCAGCGTAGAGGGACTAGCGGCTAGCACAGATACGCAGTATTTT. This gives the protein CASSVEGLAASTDTQYF.

This chain uses TRBV7-6 with TRBJ2-7, with 10 bases identical to TRBD1. With V trimmed by 4 bases and J by 6 bases, 6 bases remained unmatched. In germline, CDR1 is SGHVS, CDR2 FNYEAQ. The CDR3 is made up of 14 amino acids. CDR3 DNA sequence: TGTGCCAGCAGCTCCCCGGGACAGGGGTTCGAGCAGTACTTC. Protein: CASSSPGQGFEQYF. The full variable domain, rest sourced from reference TRBV7-6 and TRBJ2-7, is GAGVSQSPRYKVTKRGQDVALRCDPISGHVSLYWYRQALGQGPEFLTYFNYEAQQDKSGLPNDRFSAERPEGSISTLTIQRTEQRDSAMYRCASSSPGQGFEQYFGPGTRLTVT.